These 21 T cell receptor beta chains were all obtained from the same sample, sequenced in a study of cytotoxic CD8 clonotypes in ibrutinib-treated CLL. Here immunoSEQ multiplex PCR was the method, and the copy in TCRdb shows in-frame clones only, minus some. This sample has 20,000 to 25,000 clones; roughly 70% occur once, and the top ten carry more than 40%. The sequenced sample was PBMCs, obtained after 12 months of ibrutinib treatment. Receptor source: a human donor with chronic lymphocytic leukemia.

The V gene is TRBV12-5, the J gene TRBJ1-1; D may be TRBD1 (5 bases). CDR1 LGHNT and CDR2 FRNRAP come from the germline V gene. The ends were cut back, 4 bases at V and 2 bases at J, with 8 bases in the middle. This CDR3 has 13 amino acids. As DNA, the CDR3 is TGTGCTAGTGGTTCGGGGCGAAACACTGAAGCTTTCTTT. This gives the protein CASGSGRNTEAFF.

This chain links TRBV27 with TRBJ2-2, with 8 bases identical to TRBD1. J gave up 4 bases and V 5 bases, and 3 bases lay outside the gene matches. The CDR3 is 14 residues long. CDR1 is MNHEY, CDR2 SMNVEV, per germline (reference sequence). The CDR3 loop reads CASSNTGGTGELFF. DNA of the CDR3: TGTGCCAGCAGTAACACAGGGGGCACCGGGGAGCTGTTTTTT.

This sequence joins TRBV5-1 and TRBJ2-2; D perhaps matches TRBD2 (6 bases). There are 14 residues in the CDR3. Germline loops: CDR1 SGHRS, CDR2 YFSETQ. V was pared by 5 bases and J by 7 bases, with 15 bases between. The CDR3 DNA is TGCGCCAGCAGTCCCACGGGGGATGTCGGGGAGCTGTTTTTT. Translation: CASSPTGDVGELFF.

The chain joins TRBV7-8 to TRBJ2-7; tentatively, D is TRBD1 (6 bases). The CDR3 length is 13 residues. Germline loops: CDR1 SGHVS, CDR2 FQNEAQ. V lost 2 bases and J lost 7, with 12 bases in between. CDR3 region: CASSLRERGEQYF. The CDR3 DNA is TGTGCCAGCAGCTTAAGGGAGAGGGGGGAGCAGTACTTC.

The V call is TRBV27, the J call TRBJ2-3; TRBD2 matches 11 bases. Germline V gives CDR1 MNHEY, CDR2 SMNVEV (reference sequence). The CDR3 is 19 amino acids. Trimming cost V 8 bases and J 3 bases; bases outside gene matches: 19. The CDR3 coding sequence is TGTGCCAGCTGCTACCCCGTGGGTAGCGGGGGGGCGGTGACAGATACGCAGTATTTT. Its translation is CASCYPVGSGGAVTDTQYF.

V gene TRBV7-9 combines with J gene TRBJ1-2; 7 nucleotides line up with TRBD1. V trimming: 1 base; J trimming: 2 bases; junction bases outside the gene matches: 1. CDR3 length: 14 amino acids. Germline-derived CDR1 and CDR2 are SEHNR and FQNEAQ (reference sequence). DNA of the CDR3: TGTGCCAGCAGCTTAGAGACAGGGAACTATGGCTACACCTTC. Encoded protein: CASSLETGNYGYTF.

V and J are TRBV27 and TRBJ1-2; D is possibly TRBD1 (5 bases). This CDR3 region has 12 residues. Per germline, CDR1 MNHEY and CDR2 SMNVEV (reference sequence). Trimming took 8 bases from V and 4 from J, leaving 11 bases between them. The CDR3 here is CASRSRGYGYTF. CDR3 sequence (DNA): TGTGCCAGCCGATCGAGGGGCTATGGCTACACCTTC.

This chain connects TRBV7-2 to TRBJ1-4; 8 bases line up with TRBD1. V lost 1 base, J lost 8 bases, and 3 bases stayed unmatched. The CDR3 spans 14 residues. CDR1 is SGHTA and CDR2 is FQGNSA in the germline V gene. The CDR3 loop is CASSLGGTGEKLFF. Here the CDR3 DNA reads TGTGCCAGCAGCTTAGGCGGGACAGGCGAAAAACTGTTTTTT.

This clone has only a few counts. The rearrangement links TRBV14 to TRBJ1-2, with 10 bases fitting TRBD1. Germline CDR1 SGHDN, CDR2 FVKESK. V was clipped by 2 bases and J by 4 bases; unmatched bases: 10. The length of the CDR3 is 17 residues. The CDR3: CASSQIGFRTGGYGYTF. CDR3 bases: TGTGCCAGCAGCCAAATCGGTTTTAGGACAGGGGGCTATGGCTACACCTTC.

This clone has just one count. This chain uses TRBV6-5 with TRBJ1-1; unclear D gene. V was clipped by 10 bases and J by 9 bases, with 24 bases between them. The CDR3 runs to 14 residues. CDR1 and CDR2 (germline): MNHEY, SVGAGI. Written as DNA, the CDR3 is TGTGCCACCCGCCCGGTGGTGGTGGTTGAGAAAGCTTTCTTT. This codes for CATRPVVVVEKAFF.

The chain combines TRBV27 with TRBJ1-2, with D unclear. Germline CDR1 is MNHEY and CDR2 is SMNVEV (reference sequence). The CDR3 has 15 amino acids. V was pared by 4 bases and J by 4 bases, with 16 bases between. CDR3 in amino acids: CASSSDPGPPYGYTF. The CDR3 DNA follows: TGTGCCAGCAGTTCCGACCCCGGGCCACCCTATGGCTACACCTTC.

Relative to its sample, this clone is medium-sized. This chain links TRBV25-1 with TRBJ2-1; D may be TRBD2 (5 bases). In germline, CDR1 is MGHDK, CDR2 SYGVNS. Deletions cut 3 bases from V and 9 bases from J, with 9 bases between. The CDR3 is 12 residues long. CDR3 sequence: CASSEIGGEQFF. DNA of the CDR3: TGTGCCAGCAGTGAGATAGGAGGTGAGCAGTTCTTC.

The genes are TRBV5-6 and TRBJ1-2; no clear D. V dropped 3 bases and J dropped 2 bases, with 5 bases sitting between them. Germline V gene data show CDR1 as SGHDT and CDR2 as YYEEEE. CDR3 length equals 12 residues. The CDR3 sequence is CASSYENYGYTF. In DNA, the CDR3 is TGTGCCAGCAGCTACGAGAACTATGGCTACACCTTC.

The V and J genes are TRBV7-9 and TRBJ2-1; D may be TRBD1 (5 bases). Germline CDR1 is SEHNR and CDR2 is FQNEAQ (reference sequence). Trimming took 6 bases from V and 9 from J, leaving 24 bases between them. The CDR3 loop spans 16 amino acids. CDR3 region: CASSQRHIQGFGEQFF. The CDR3 region has the DNA TGTGCCAGCAGTCAGAGACACATTCAGGGCTTCGGTGAGCAGTTCTTC.

This clone has only a few counts. J is TRBJ2-2 and V is TRBV7-3; 7 positions agree with TRBD1. Trimming took 4 bases from V and 4 from J; bases not matched to a gene: 12. This CDR3 is built from 17 residues. Germline V CDR1 and CDR2: SGHTA, FQGTGA. CDR3 sequence (DNA): TGTGCCAGCAGCTCCCAGATCGGGACAGACACCACCGGGGAGCTGTTTTTT. Amino acids: CASSSQIGTDTTGELFF.

The genes are TRBV5-1 and TRBJ1-2, with 9 nucleotides matching TRBD1. Germline CDR1 and CDR2: SGHRS and YFSETQ. The CDR3 contains 14 residues. J lost 8 bases, V lost 6 bases, and 11 bases had no gene match. The CDR3 DNA sequence: TGCGCCAGCAAACCCGGGACAGGGATAGGAGGCTACACCTTC. This translates into CASKPGTGIGGYTF.

This chain connects TRBV5-1 to TRBJ2-5; 7 bases align to TRBD1. Trimming took 6 bases from V and 4 from J; bases not matched to a gene: 6. Germline V gives CDR1 SGHRS, CDR2 YFSETQ. This CDR3 contains 13 residues. CDR3 in amino acids: CASTLGGLETQYF. The CDR3 region has the DNA TGCGCCAGCACCCTAGGGGGCCTAGAGACCCAGTACTTC.

The V and J genes are TRBV7-3 and TRBJ2-5; TRBD1 aligns across 7 bases. The germline gives CDR1 SGHTA, CDR2 FQGTGA. The trim removed 2 bases at V and 0 bases at J, leaving 3 bases unmatched. The length of the CDR3 is 15 residues. The CDR3: CASSLGDRNQETQYF. In DNA, the CDR3 is TGTGCCAGCAGCTTAGGGGACAGAAACCAAGAGACCCAGTACTTC.

This clone is a singleton in its sample. This sequence joins TRBV2 and TRBJ1-1; D call uncertain. The CDR3 is 15 amino acids. Per the germline V gene, CDR1 is SNHLY and CDR2 is FYNNEI. Trimming took 2 bases from V and 0 from J, leaving 10 bases between them. The CDR3 DNA reads TGTGCCAGCAGTGAACCCCCGTACATGAACACTGAAGCTTTCTTT. The encoded protein is CASSEPPYMNTEAFF.

The gene calls are TRBV6-4 and TRBJ2-7; 8 positions match TRBD2. CDR3 length: 17 amino acids. Germline-derived CDR1 and CDR2 are MRHNA and SNTAGT. Trimming took 2 bases from V and 0 from J; bases not matched to a gene: 9. The CDR3 loop reads CASSDLAGQPSSYEQYF. CDR3 bases: TGTGCCAGCAGTGACCTAGCGGGCCAACCTAGCTCCTACGAGCAGTACTTC.

This chain links TRBV7-2 with TRBJ2-2, with D possibly matching TRBD1 (6 bases). This CDR3 spans 15 amino acids. The germline gives CDR1 SGHTA, CDR2 FQGNSA. Trimming left V 1 base short and J 4 bases short, with 10 bases between. The chain's CDR3 is CASSLVIGGTGELFF. As DNA, the CDR3 is TGTGCCAGCAGCTTAGTCATAGGGGGCACCGGGGAGCTGTTTTTT.